This T cell receptor beta chain appears in the sequencing data of a study of cytomegalovirus exposure and HLA in healthy donors. As for the study in general: The use of the same platform for the 120 or so validation repertoires and the roughly 730 first-cohort repertoires was reported by a later analysis. Study-level findings and limits: According to reports, the classifier identified cytomegalovirus status with high specificity and sensitivity. The TCR clusters that emerged in the first cohort tended, a later analysis found, to co-occur in the roughly 130 validation repertoires.

Clones were sequenced by immunoSEQ multiplex PCR, and TCRdb holds only the in-frame ones, with some missing. Here the sample spans 150,000 to 200,000 clones, 85% to 90% being singletons. Separate from the roughly 720-subject first cohort, the approximately 120-subject validation cohort was the one that the donors belonged to. Regarding this clone: Its antigen is unknown.

Per the germline V gene, CDR1 is SGHNT and CDR2 is YENEEA. Between the trimmed V and J ends, which lost 2 bases and 2 bases, there was a span of 7 bases. The CDR3 totals 13 residues. What was sequenced was PBMCs. This clonotype was sampled from a woman in her twenties or thirties in good health and CMV-seronegative. This rearrangement joins TRBV11-3 to TRBJ2-7; D is uncertain. The CDR3 spells CASSLTTAYEQYF. CDR3 sequence (DNA): TGTGCCAGCAGCTTAACTACCGCCTACGAGCAGTACTTC.